These T cell receptor beta chains were read from a single sample in a study of cytomegalovirus exposure and HLA in healthy donors. Generated by immunoSEQ multiplex PCR, the TCRdb table keeps only in-frame clones and is missing some. The repertoire holds approximately 170,000 clones, with 85% as singletons. The sequencing input was PBMCs. These receptors came from a man younger than 35 in good health and CMV-seropositive. CDR3s include the opening cysteine and the closing phenylalanine or tryptophan.

CDR3aa | j_gene | v_gene
CASSLVGEVGDEQFF | TRBJ2-1 | TRBV5-4
CASSLAEQLYGYTF | TRBJ1-2 | TRBV7-9
CASSAQRTANEQFF | TRBJ2-1 | TRBV2
CASISDSTMNTEAFF | TRBJ1-1 | TRBV6-6
CASSIGTIEQETQYF | TRBJ2-5 | TRBV11-2
CASSSTGNTQETQYF | TRBJ2-5 | TRBV5-1
CASTSGDTQYF | TRBJ2-3 | TRBV27
CASSEGQGRNQPQHF | TRBJ1-5 | TRBV7-2
CASSIGGAVYEQYF | TRBJ2-7 | TRBV5-8
CASSRLPSGPNTGELFF | TRBJ2-2 | TRBV4-1
CASSSGQGSEQFF | TRBJ2-1 | TRBV7-7
CASSQRGGGNIQYF | TRBJ2-4 | TRBV6-6
CASSPDRAGNTIYF | TRBJ1-3 | TRBV18
CASSFSGGSAHEQYF | TRBJ2-7 | TRBV28
CASSSSDRLTYEQYF | TRBJ2-7 | TRBV28
CASSSTGLARFYEQYF | TRBJ2-7 | TRBV6-5
CASSLGTGRSPLHF | TRBJ1-6 | TRBV5-1
CSVHSGSNADTQYF | TRBJ2-3 | TRBV29-1
CASRRRAATNEQFF | TRBJ2-1 | TRBV13
CASSPQGTHTEAFF | TRBJ1-1 | TRBV6-6
CASSPTQGPVDTQYF | TRBJ2-3 | TRBV6-5
CASSLRTDTQYF | TRBJ2-3 | TRBV18
CASSAGRNYEQYF | TRBJ2-7 | TRBV10-1
CASSPDGTGSPYGYTF | TRBJ1-2 | TRBV28
CASIPQPGQGNQPQHF | TRBJ1-5 | TRBV28
CAWGGGDQPQHF | TRBJ1-5 | TRBV30
CSVGGTSGRSNNEQFF | TRBJ2-1 | TRBV29-1
CASSLSVDNRNEQFF | TRBJ2-1 | TRBV13
CASTGQGGNEQFF | TRBJ2-1 | TRBV2
CASSPPAQTNTEAFF | TRBJ1-1 | TRBV18
CASSGYWQGETQYF | TRBJ2-5 | TRBV6-1
CASSLGQGQSNYGYTF | TRBJ1-2 | TRBV7-8
CASSDSGGAETQYF | TRBJ2-5 | TRBV6-4
CASSPSAGSYEQYF | TRBJ2-7 | TRBV7-8
CASSWHHEVGGTEAFF | TRBJ1-1 | TRBV5-1
CASSSAGQGRNTEAFF | TRBJ1-1 | TRBV11-2
CASSLPRGGANVLTF | TRBJ2-6 | TRBV9
CASSWTGYYEQYF | TRBJ2-7 | TRBV27
CASSIRGGRVNQPQHF | TRBJ1-5 | TRBV19
CASRATGNTEAFF | TRBJ1-1 | TRBV7-2
CASSPQRGGEQFF | TRBJ2-1 | TRBV4-1
CASTGKKPGELFF | TRBJ2-2 | TRBV11-3
CASSIGFSSGEQYF | TRBJ2-7 | TRBV6-5
CASSISLAGEHEQFF | TRBJ2-1 | TRBV19
CASSLSDLGGKTQYF | TRBJ2-5 | TRBV4-1
CASSLGQGAYQPQHF | TRBJ1-5 | TRBV7-9
CASSYLPGQGAGEQYF | TRBJ2-7 | TRBV5-1
CASRGGGHLNTEAFF | TRBJ1-1 | TRBV5-1
CALQGGTGANVLTF | TRBJ2-6 | TRBV30
CASSPPYGQGAHHTEAFF | TRBJ1-1 | TRBV18
CASSPWNTEAFF | TRBJ1-1 | TRBV7-2
CASSWAGTGDNEQFF | TRBJ2-1 | TRBV5-1
CASSRRGEQFF | TRBJ2-1 | TRBV6-5
CARSGVYPGELFF | TRBJ2-2 | TRBV7-9
CASSSLAGGQETQYF | TRBJ2-5 | TRBV11-2
CASSLSGTGELFF | TRBJ2-2 | TRBV5-1
CASTRGTSYEQYF | TRBJ2-7 | TRBV27
CASSLDRGRDEQYF | TRBJ2-7 | TRBV5-1
CASSDPTGSVYGYTF | TRBJ1-2 | TRBV7-9
CASTTSSSTDTQYF | TRBJ2-3 | TRBV5-1